A few counts support the clone carrying this T cell receptor (beta chain). Its antigen is undetermined. Methods used by the authors: Sampled TCR counts reached a median of approximately 93,000 per sample, with values ranging from about 23,224 to 700,000. TCRdb redid the calling of the RACE reads with MiXCR, one entry per CDR3 protein. The V and J calls follow TCRdb's processing rather than the paper's. The sample yields about 120,000 distinct CDR3 sequences, around 11% seen once. Trimming removed 2 bases from V and 1 base from J; junction bases left unmatched: 5. CDR1 and CDR2 from the germline V gene are SGDLS and YYNGEE. The CDR3 contains 16 residues. This sample stems from a study of human T cells and chemical hapten exposure. For the study at large: The sensitizing agent was 2% DPC, placed on approximately 2 cm by approximately 2 cm of upper inner arm skin.

Overall study findings and caveats: Expanded TCRs produced significantly more large CDR3 similarity clusters than controls did. The presence of alopecia in the donors means their immune response may differ from healthy people's.

Time point: patch test 3, about 24 weeks after DPC sensitization. Treatment defined: therapeutic diphenylcyclopropenone sensitization with weekly scalp DPC. The material was whole blood, obtained in connection with sensitization to the hapten diphenylcyclopropenone (DPC). V usage is TRBV9 and J usage is TRBJ2-3, with 9 bases that match TRBD2. The receptor comes from a woman in her 50s with alopecia areata. Some clones in this sample may be carry-over from other donors' samples. In nucleotides, the CDR3 is TGTGCCAGCAGCGTCCTGGAGCGGGAGGGCACAGATACGCAGTATTTT. Amino acid sequence: CASSVLEREGTDTQYF. Filled out from reference TRBV9 and TRBJ2-3, the complete variable domain reads DSGVTQTPKHLITATGQRVTLRCSPRSGDLSVYWYQQSLDQGLQFLIQYYNGEERAKGNILERFSAQQFPDLHSELNLSSLELGDSALYFCASSVLEREGTDTQYFGPGTRLTVL.